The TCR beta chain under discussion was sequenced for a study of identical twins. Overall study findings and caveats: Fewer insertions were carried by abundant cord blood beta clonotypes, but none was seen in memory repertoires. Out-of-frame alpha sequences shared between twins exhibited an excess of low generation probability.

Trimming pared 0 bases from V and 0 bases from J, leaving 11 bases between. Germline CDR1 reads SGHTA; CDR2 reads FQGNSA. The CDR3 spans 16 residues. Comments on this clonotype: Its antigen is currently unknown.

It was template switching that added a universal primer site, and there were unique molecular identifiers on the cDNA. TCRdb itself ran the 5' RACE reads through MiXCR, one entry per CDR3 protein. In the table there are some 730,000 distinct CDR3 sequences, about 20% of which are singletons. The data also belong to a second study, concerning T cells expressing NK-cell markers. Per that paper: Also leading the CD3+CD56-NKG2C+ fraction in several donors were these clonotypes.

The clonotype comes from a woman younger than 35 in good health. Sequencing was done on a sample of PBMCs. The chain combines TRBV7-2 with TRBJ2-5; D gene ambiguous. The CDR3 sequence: CASSLAVAVYQETQYF. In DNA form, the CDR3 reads TGTGCCAGCAGCTTAGCCGTGGCGGTGTACCAAGAGACCCAGTACTTC.